This record concerns one T cell receptor beta chain sequence. These data are taken from a study of T cells in narcolepsy. Study background: Donors had narcolepsy type 1 or type 2, or were healthy controls.

Germline loops: CDR1 MDHEN, CDR2 SYDVKM. With 7 bases removed from V and 0 bases from J, the gap between germline ends came to 5 bases. This CDR3 region has 12 residues. The protocol was immunoSEQ multiplex PCR, while the TCRdb copy is restricted to in-frame clones and leaves out a portion. The sample yields tens of thousands of clones, 65% to 90% seen once. The origin of this receptor is a human donor in good health. The rearrangement uses TRBV28 and TRBJ2-3; D unresolved. Sequencing input: memory (CD45RA-) CD4+ T cells from blood. The CDR3 sequence is CASKESTDTQYF. The CDR3 DNA reads TGTGCCAGCAAGGAAAGCACAGATACGCAGTATTTT.